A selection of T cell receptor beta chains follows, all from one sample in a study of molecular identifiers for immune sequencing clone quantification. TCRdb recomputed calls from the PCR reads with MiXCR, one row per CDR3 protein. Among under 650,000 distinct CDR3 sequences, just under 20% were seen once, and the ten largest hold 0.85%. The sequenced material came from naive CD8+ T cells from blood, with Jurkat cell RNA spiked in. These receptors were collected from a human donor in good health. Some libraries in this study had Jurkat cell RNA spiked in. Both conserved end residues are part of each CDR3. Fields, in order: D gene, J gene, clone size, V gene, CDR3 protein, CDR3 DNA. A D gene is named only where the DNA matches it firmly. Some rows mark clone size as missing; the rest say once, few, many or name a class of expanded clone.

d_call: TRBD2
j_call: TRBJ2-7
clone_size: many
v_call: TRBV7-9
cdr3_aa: CASSETSGGFSYEQYF
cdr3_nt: TGTGCCAGCAGCGAGACTAGCGGGGGGTTTTCCTACGAGCAGTACTTC

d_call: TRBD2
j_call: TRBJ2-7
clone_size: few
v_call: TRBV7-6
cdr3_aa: CASSLEAGGSYTQISYEQYF
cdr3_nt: TGTGCCAGCAGCTTAGAAGCTGGCGGGAGCTATACTCAAATTAGCTACGAGCAGTACTTC

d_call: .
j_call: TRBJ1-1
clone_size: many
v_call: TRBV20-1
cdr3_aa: CSASSRPWNREGTEAFF
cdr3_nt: TGCAGTGCTAGTTCTCGACCTTGGAACAGGGAGGGCACTGAAGCTTTCTTT

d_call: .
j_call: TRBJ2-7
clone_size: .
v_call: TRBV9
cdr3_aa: CASSSRGSDYEQYF
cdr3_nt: TGTGCCAGCAGCTCCCGGGGGTCAGATTACGAGCAGTACTTC

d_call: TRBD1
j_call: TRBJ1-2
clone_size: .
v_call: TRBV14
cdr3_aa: CASSQVGRGPFYGYTF
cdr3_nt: TGTGCCAGCAGCCAAGTTGGTAGGGGGCCCTTCTATGGCTACACCTTC

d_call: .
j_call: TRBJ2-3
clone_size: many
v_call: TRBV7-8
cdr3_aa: CASSLAGYPTDTQYF
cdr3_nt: TGTGCCAGCAGCTTAGCGGGATATCCCACAGATACGCAGTATTTT

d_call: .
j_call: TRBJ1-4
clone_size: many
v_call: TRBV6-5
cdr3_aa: CASSYSGRTKELFF
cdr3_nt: TGTGCCAGCAGTTACTCTGGCAGGACGAAAGAACTGTTTTTT

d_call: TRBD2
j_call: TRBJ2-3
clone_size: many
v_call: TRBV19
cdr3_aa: CATTSGSSDTQYF
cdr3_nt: TGTGCCACAACTAGCGGGAGTTCAGATACGCAGTATTTT

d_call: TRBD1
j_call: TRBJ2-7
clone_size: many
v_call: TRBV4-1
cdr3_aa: CASSQRQGHYEQYF
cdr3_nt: TGCGCCAGCAGCCAAAGACAGGGGCACTACGAGCAGTACTTC

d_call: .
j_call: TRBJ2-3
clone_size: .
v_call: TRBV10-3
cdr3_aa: CAISEPDTSTDTQYF
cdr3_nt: TGTGCCATCAGTGAGCCCGATACTAGCACAGATACGCAGTATTTT

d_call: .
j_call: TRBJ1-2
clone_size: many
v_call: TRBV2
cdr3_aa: CASSEVVRRADGYTF
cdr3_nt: TGTGCCAGCAGTGAAGTCGTTCGCAGGGCCGATGGCTACACCTTC

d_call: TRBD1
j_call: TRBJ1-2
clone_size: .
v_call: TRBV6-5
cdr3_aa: CASSYLDRVSYGYTF
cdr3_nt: TGTGCCAGCAGTTACTTGGACAGGGTCTCCTATGGCTACACCTTC

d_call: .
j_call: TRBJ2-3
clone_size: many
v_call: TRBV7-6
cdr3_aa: CASSYTTDTQYF
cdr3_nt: TGTGCCAGCAGTTATACCACAGATACGCAGTATTTT

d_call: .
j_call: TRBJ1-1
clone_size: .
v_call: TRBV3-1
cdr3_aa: CASSQFGGDPEAFF
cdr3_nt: TGTGCCAGCAGCCAGTTTGGGGGGGATCCTGAAGCTTTCTTT

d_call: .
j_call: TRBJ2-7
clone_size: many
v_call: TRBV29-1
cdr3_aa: CSVELMGEQYF
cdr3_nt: TGCAGCGTTGAGCTTATGGGAGAGCAGTACTTC

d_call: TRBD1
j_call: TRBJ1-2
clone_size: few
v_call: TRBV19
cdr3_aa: CASSNRGFYGYTF
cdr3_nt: TGTGCCAGTAGCAACAGGGGCTTCTATGGCTACACCTTC

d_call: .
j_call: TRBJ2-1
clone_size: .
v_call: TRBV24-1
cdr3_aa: CATSDLVVGEQFF
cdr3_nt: TGTGCCACCAGTGATTTGGTAGTGGGTGAGCAGTTCTTC